This T cell receptor (beta chain) was identified in a study of blood T cell repertoires in COVID-19 (dated by TCRdb to 2018 to 2020). In terms of the full investigation: Samples from collaborators originated in the United States, Italy and Spain and spanned both the acute and convalescent phases of COVID-19. Sample metadata almost always included a de-identified subject ID, COVID-19 status, age in years and sex. The repertoires were released in a freely available public database meant as a resource for research on the immune response to SARS-CoV-2. Samples were obtained from the ongoing ImmuneRACE study (first 160 participants) and from some 1,200 subjects provided by 6 global collaborators. Deeply sampled blood TCRbeta repertoires from subjects exposed to, actively infected with, or recovered from COVID-19 were included in the dataset. HLA class I and class II types, where available, came from metadata supplied by the sample provider rather than from assay-based typing. The prospective study material was composed of cDNA or gDNA derived from T cells, B-cell-depleted T cells, or PBMCs. Overall study outcomes, separate from this receptor: How much clinical and demographic metadata was included differed by source and by participant, and the metadata was provided uncurated.

As for this clone: The antigen it binds to is not known. Per-nucleotide qualities are absent, and no much larger clonotype sits a single base away.

Whole blood was collected in K2EDTA tubes by collaborating institutions according to the institutions' own protocols. For TCRbeta analysis, collaborators shipped samples as frozen whole blood, isolated PBMCs, or DNA extracted from either of those sample types. The immunoSEQ Assay, a bias-controlled multiplex PCR, was used to amplify TCRbeta CDR3 regions from genomic DNA. On the authors' methods: The number of nucleated cells in each sample was estimated by amplification of reference gene primers within the assay. To quantify the absolute abundance of each unique TCRbeta CDR3 rearrangement, sequence reads were collapsed and filtered. For each sample, productive Simpson clonality was calculated as the square root of Simpson's diversity index across productive rearrangements. The clones in this table, taken by TCRdb from immuneACCESS, are in-frame only. Not every clone is retained; where verified, under half of the shortfall comes from an unresolved V gene, and the cause of the rest is unknown. From that table come the V and J calls and clone size; the DNA was used to work out D and trimming. Present in this sample are tens of thousands of clones, about 91% of which were seen just once. Jointly, the top ten make up approximately 8.7% of the sample.

V has 5 bases trimmed and J has 7 bases trimmed; junction bases matching no gene number 10. The germline V gene (reference sequence) supplies CDR1 GTSNPN and CDR2 SVGIG. Including the terminal cysteine and phenylalanine, the CDR3 comprises 13 residues. This entry keeps only the CDR3 DNA: 39 bases, framed from base 1. This sequence was found in a woman aged 70-85 years with acute or convalescent COVID-19. The chain was built from TRBV30 and TRBJ2-7, with 8 central nucleotides matching TRBD1. The sequenced material came from peripheral blood. The CDR3 reads as follows: CAWDQDREYEQYF. The bases are TGTGCCTGGGACCAGGACAGGGAATATGAGCAGTACTTC.